The 8 T cell receptor beta chains reported below all come from one sample, sequenced in a study of blood T cell repertoires in COVID-19. Sequencing used immunoSEQ multiplex PCR; TCRdb keeps in-frame clones, though not all of them. The data show some 300,000 clones, about nine tenths seen once. The specimen was PBMCs or T cells enriched from blood (not recorded which). These receptors came from a woman between 45 and 60 years old who had been exposed to COVID-19.

The chain recombines TRBV5-1 with TRBJ2-3; TRBD1 is a possible D gene (5 bases). The CDR3 length is 14 residues. The V and J ends lost 0 bases and 6 bases respectively, with 11 bases between them. Germline CDR1 SGHRS, CDR2 YFSETQ. Here the CDR3 DNA reads TGCGCCAGCAGCTTGGATGGGGCGATCGATACGCAGTATTTT. The encoded protein is CASSLDGAIDTQYF.

The rearrangement links TRBV4-1 to TRBJ1-1; 9 nucleotides agree with TRBD1. The CDR3 consists of 16 residues. The J segment lost 5 bases and the V segment lost 3 bases, leaving 10 bases of the junction unmatched. Germline CDR1 MGHRA, CDR2 YSYEKL. The CDR3 here is CASSQVTGGVGTEAFF. The CDR3 region has the DNA TGCGCCAGCAGCCAGGTAACAGGGGGCGTGGGGACTGAAGCTTTCTTT.

This clone was seen only once. The chain has TRBV3-1 (or the pseudogene TRBV3-2) and TRBJ1-1; 7 bases agree with TRBD1. Germline V gene data show CDR1 as LGHDT and CDR2 as YNNKEL (reference sequence). This CDR3 is built from 17 residues. V lost 1 base and J lost 0; bases outside the gene matches: 8. The CDR3 region is CASSQVTGTALNTEAFF. The DNA for the CDR3 is TGTGCCAGCAGCCAAGTAACAGGGACAGCTCTGAACACTGAAGCTTTCTTT.

This chain joins TRBV6-6 and TRBJ1-5; 10 nucleotides align to TRBD1. V shed 5 bases and J 0 bases; nucleotides not matched to a gene: 7. The CDR3 consists of 17 residues. Per the germline V gene, CDR1 is MNHNY and CDR2 is SVGAGI (reference sequence). CDR3 in amino acids: CASSPGQGSSSNQPQHF. The CDR3 DNA sequence: TGTGCCAGCAGTCCGGGACAGGGGTCATCTAGCAATCAGCCCCAGCATTTT.

The chain links TRBV29-1 to TRBJ1-2; tentative D call: TRBD1 (5 bases). Germline-derived CDR1 and CDR2 are SQVTM and ANQGSEA. The CDR3 consists of 13 residues. V shed 5 bases and J shed 5 bases, with 15 bases lying between them. CDR3 nucleotides: TGCAGCGTTTCGGACGGAAAGGGGTATGGCTACACCTTC. Protein: CSVSDGKGYGYTF.

The rearrangement uses TRBV19 and TRBJ2-3, with no clear D. The CDR3 has 11 amino acids. Trimming shortened V by 6 bases and J by 6 bases, and 7 bases separated the two germline ends. Germline lookup yields CDR1 LNHDA and CDR2 SQIVND (reference sequence). CDR3 DNA sequence: TGTGCCAGTAGCTTTTTGGATACGCAGTATTTT. This translates into CASSFLDTQYF.

The V and J genes are TRBV5-8 and TRBJ1-5; 9 nucleotides line up with TRBD1. V was clipped by 4 bases and J by 3 bases; unmatched bases: 8. This CDR3 contains 16 residues. Germline V lookup: CDR1 SGHTS, CDR2 YDEGEE. The CDR3 sequence: CASSPGQGPLNQPQHF. The CDR3 DNA reads TGTGCCAGCAGCCCCGGACAGGGGCCTCTCAATCAGCCCCAGCATTTT.

The V gene is TRBV6-1, the J gene TRBJ1-4; 9 nucleotides agree with TRBD1. Trimming took 1 base from V and 8 from J; bases not matched to a gene: 5. Looked up from germline, CDR1 is MNHNS and CDR2 is SASEGT. The CDR3 runs to 15 residues. The CDR3 DNA follows: TGTGCCAGCAGTGAAGGGACAGGGGCGATCGAAAAACTGTTTTTT. This codes for CASSEGTGAIEKLFF.